This T cell receptor beta chain appears in the sequencing data of a study of CD8+ T cells in alopecia areata (dated by TCRdb to the late 2010s). Looking at the study overall: Treated patients were enrolled in an open-label pilot trial of oral tofacitinib at 5 to 10 mg twice daily for moderate-to-severe alopecia areata. Patients stayed on tofacitinib for 6 to 18 months and then had 6 months of follow-up off drug so that delayed response and recurrence could be assessed. In treated patients, disease severity was measured using the SALT score, which gives the percentage of scalp surface area affected. High-throughput TCRbeta sequencing was used to examine T cell clonal expansion in alopecia areata in both the C3H/HeJ mouse model and human patients. Human TCRbeta sequencing covered scalp tissue and sorted CD4+ and CD8+ peripheral blood T cells from patchy and totalis/universalis alopecia areata patients and healthy controls. Tofacitinib-treated patients had biopsies at baseline and at 4 and 24 weeks of treatment, with a later scalp biopsy in several patients. Scalp clonality was compared across normal scalp (n=4), patchy alopecia areata scalp (n=8), and alopecia totalis/universalis scalp (n=8). The RNA source kit depended on sample type: the PAXgene miRNA kit for fixed scalp, the miRNeasy kit for PBMCs, and the RNeasy kit for mouse skin. immunoSEQ multiplex PCR using 35 Vbeta forward primers and 13 Jbeta reverse primers was used to amplify TCRbeta CDR3 regions. The full study reports these points: Shared TCR sequences between patients were less evident than in mice, which may be partly attributable to HLA diversity in the patient population. Because the treated cohort was small and included a single nonresponder, larger studies are needed to assess links between baseline CD8+ expansion and response. Tofacitinib significantly decreased scalp clonality and the number of expanded CD8+ clones among the top 100 scalp clones. Resident alphabeta T cells in normal human skin are also sequenced, complicating scalp TCR repertoire analysis, unlike mouse skin dominated by gammadelta T cells. Lesional scalp, especially in alopecia totalis/universalis, showed higher clonality and more expanded CD8+ clones than normal scalp, suggesting antigenic drive. Many expanded lesional clones were found to persist in scalp and blood during tofacitinib treatment, and relapse after treatment cessation may be partly explained by this persistence.

The library came from the immunoSEQ multiplex PCR assay. To provide template for TCR sequencing, every sample had RNA extracted and reverse transcribed into cDNA. First-strand cDNA was synthesized using SuperScript III with a 2:1 mix of oligo-dT and random hexamers. A synthetic immune receptor repertoire was used to measure amplification bias, and any remaining bias was corrected computationally. The source study handled its data this way. Raw reads were preprocessed for error removal, and CDR3 was defined according to IMGT conventions as running from the conserved cysteine to phenylalanine. Clonality was computed by normalizing Shannon entropy by log2 of the number of productive unique TCRs and subtracting the result from 1. CD4 or CD8 identity of scalp clones was inferred by cross-referencing scalp TCRbeta sequences with sorted blood CD4 and CD8 repertoires. The source is immuneACCESS, and TCRdb retained only in-frame sequences with V and J called. Part of the clones is not carried over; for the studies checked, unresolved V genes explain less than half of this, and the remainder is unexplained. That table furnishes V, J and clone size, whereas the DNA furnished D and trimming. The sample table records some 150,000 clones; roughly 54% of these occur just once. The top ten constitute about 16% of the sample.

Reading the label with the study, this specimen's time point is: approximately 4 weeks on oral tofacitinib. This specimen's treatment or condition label, interpreted: oral pan-JAK inhibitor, 5-10 mg twice daily. From alopecia areata patients, peripheral blood was collected along with lesional scalp punch biopsies. After PBMCs were isolated by density centrifugation and stained for CD3, CD4 and CD8, a FACSAria was used to sort CD4+ and CD8+ T cells. The germline V gene yields MGHRA for CDR1 and YSYEKL for CDR2. From its cysteine to its phenylalanine, the CDR3 spans 15 amino acids. Here the CDR3 DNA is all that survives: 45 bases in frame from base 1. Between the V and J ends, shortened by 0 bases and 7 bases respectively, the junction contains 10 bases. Worth noting for this clone: No antigen is known for it. It has no much larger one-base neighbor in the sample; base qualities were not kept.

Rearrangement joined TRBV4-1 to TRBJ1-6; tentative D gene TRBD1, with 5 bases matching. The sequence was collected from a human donor with alopecia areata. The sample in question was CD8+ T cells sorted from blood, obtained at week 4, from a patient treated with tofacitinib. The bases read TGCGCCAGCAGCCAAGATTGGGAGGGGAATTCACCCCTCCACTTT. It encodes CASSQDWEGNSPLHF.